Following are 26 T cell receptor beta chains from one sample sequenced in a study of identical twins. TCRdb used MiXCR to reprocess the 5' RACE reads, holding one entry per CDR3 protein. The sample records around 550,000 distinct CDR3 sequences, approximately 16% being singletons. The sample was also linked to a second study, of yellow fever vaccine responses in identical twins.

Sequenced: CD4+ T cells sorted from blood. The receptors shown here come from a woman aged 18-30 years in good health.

This clonotype showed up just a few times. The V gene is TRBV4-1, the J gene TRBJ1-1; 7 bases agree with TRBD1. CDR3 length equals 16 residues. The germline CDR1 and CDR2 sequences are MGHRA and YSYEKL. Trimming at V came to 2 bases and at J to 0 bases, leaving 6 bases not matched to a gene. The chain's CDR3 is CASSQSRTGLNTEAFF. For the CDR3, the DNA is TGCGCCAGCAGCCAATCGCGGACAGGCTTGAACACTGAAGCTTTCTTT.

The J gene is TRBJ2-1, the V gene TRBV12-3 or TRBV12-4; 11 bases map to TRBD2. J lost 8 bases, V lost 5 bases, and 5 bases had no gene match. This CDR3 comprises 14 residues. The CDR3 protein is CASSPRLAGYEQFF. As DNA, the CDR3 is TGTGCCAGCAGTCCCCGACTAGCGGGATATGAGCAGTTCTTC.

This clonotype was detected only a few times. The chain has TRBV5-6 and TRBJ1-4, with a tentative D call TRBD1 (5 bases). The CDR3 runs 15 residues. Germline V gives CDR1 SGHDT, CDR2 YYEEEE. The V end lost 0 bases, the J end lost 3 bases, and 9 bases lay between the germline ends. For the CDR3, the DNA is TGTGCCAGCAGCTTGGGGGCCAGGGCTAATGAAAAACTGTTTTTT. This sequence encodes CASSLGARANEKLFF.

The chain links TRBV20-1 to TRBJ2-2; 7 bases match TRBD1. Trimming at V came to 5 bases and at J to 2 bases, leaving 14 bases not matched to a gene. This CDR3 contains 17 residues. CDR1 is DFQATT, CDR2 SNEGSKA, per germline (reference sequence). CDR3 nucleotide sequence: TGCAGTGCTCCCAGAGGGGCGTACAGGGGCAACACCGGGGAGCTGTTTTTT. Its protein product is CSAPRGAYRGNTGELFF.

This clonotype was recorded a few times. The genes are TRBV11-2 and TRBJ2-7; 9 bases line up with TRBD1. Unmatched junction bases numbered 6, after V lost 2 bases and J lost 4 bases. Germline lookup yields CDR1 SGHAT and CDR2 FQNNGV. The length of the CDR3 is 15 residues. CDR3 in DNA: TGTGCCAGCAGCTTATCCGGGACAGGGCCGTACGAGCAGTACGTC. It encodes CASSLSGTGPYEQYV.

The gene calls are TRBV7-8 and TRBJ2-2; 10 bases agree with TRBD1. This CDR3 comprises 15 residues. Germline V gives CDR1 SGHVS, CDR2 FQNEAQ. V shed 5 bases, J shed 5 bases, and the junction held 5 bases outside the gene matches. Written as DNA, the CDR3 is TGTGCCAGCAGCAGACAGGGGGCCCAAACCGGGGAGCTGTTTTTT. It is translated as CASSRQGAQTGELFF.

This clonotype came up a few times. The rearrangement uses TRBV7-2 and TRBJ2-7; 10 bases map to TRBD2. The CDR3 consists of 14 residues. Looked up from germline, CDR1 is SGHTA and CDR2 is FQGNSA. The V and J ends lost 6 bases and 6 bases, in that order; junction bases with no gene match: 8. The CDR3 bases are TGTGCCAGCAGATCCAGCGGGAGGGATGGCGAGCAGTACTTC. It yields the protein CASRSSGRDGEQYF.

This clonotype occurred a few times. The V call is TRBV6-5, the J call TRBJ2-1, with 7 bases matching TRBD1. The CDR3 has 15 amino acids. Germline CDR1 is MNHEY and CDR2 is SVGAGI. Trimming at V came to 2 bases and at J to 6 bases, leaving 7 bases not matched to a gene. CDR3 in amino acids: CASSYPGTATNEQFF. The CDR3 nucleotides read TGTGCCAGCAGTTACCCAGGGACAGCTACCAATGAGCAGTTCTTC.

This clonotype came up a few times. This chain links TRBV20-1 with TRBJ2-1; possibly TRBD2 for D (6 bases). Deletions cut 2 bases from V and 5 bases from J, with 16 bases between. CDR3 size: 15 residues. CDR1 is DFQATT and CDR2 is SNEGSKA in the germline V gene (reference sequence). The CDR3 sequence: CSARILAGGHNEQFF. The CDR3 region has the DNA TGCAGTGCTAGAATACTAGCCGGAGGACACAATGAGCAGTTCTTC.

This sequence joins TRBV7-9 and TRBJ2-7; D is undetermined. Germline V gene data show CDR1 as SEHNR and CDR2 as FQNEAQ (reference sequence). The V gene lost 9 bases and the J gene lost 2 bases, with 14 bases spanning the gap. CDR3 length equals 13 residues. This CDR3 is CASSGYRTYEQYV. The CDR3 nucleotides read TGTGCCAGTTCAGGTTACCGAACCTACGAGCAGTACGTC.

This clonotype occurred a few times. The gene calls are TRBV5-1 and TRBJ2-6, with 12 bases fitting TRBD2. This CDR3 comprises 18 residues. V shed 4 bases, J shed 1 base, and the junction held 6 bases outside the gene matches. CDR1 SGHRS and CDR2 YFSETQ come from the germline V gene. Written as DNA, the CDR3 is TGCGCCAGCAGCAGAGGACTAGCGGGGCCTTCTGGGGCCAACGTCCTGACTTTC. It yields the protein CASSRGLAGPSGANVLTF. Looking up the rest from reference TRBV5-1 and TRBJ2-6 gives the full variable domain: KAGVTQTPRYLIKTRGQQVTLSCSPISGHRSVSWYQQTPGQGLQFLFEYFSETQRNKGNFPGRFSGRQFSNSRSEMNVSTLELGDSALYLCASSRGLAGPSGANVLTFGAGSRLTVL.

This clonotype was seen more than once but under ten times. The chain is built from TRBV5-1 and TRBJ1-4; D is possibly TRBD1 (6 bases). Trimming removed 0 bases from V and 5 bases from J, with 11 bases in between. Looked up from germline, CDR1 is SGHRS and CDR2 is YFSETQ. The CDR3 runs 15 residues. The CDR3 bases are TGCGCCAGCAGCTTGGAACAGGGACCAAATGAAAAACTGTTTTTT. Translated: CASSLEQGPNEKLFF. The variable domain in full, with the rest retrieved from reference TRBV5-1 and TRBJ1-4, is KAGVTQTPRYLIKTRGQQVTLSCSPISGHRSVSWYQQTPGQGLQFLFEYFSETQRNKGNFPGRFSGRQFSNSRSEMNVSTLELGDSALYLCASSLEQGPNEKLFFGSGTQLSVL.

The sample holds many counts of this clonotype. The gene calls are TRBV7-2 and TRBJ2-1; 7 bases are shared with TRBD2. This CDR3 has 15 residues. The V gene end was trimmed by 2 bases and the J gene end by 1 base; junction bases not matched to a gene: 2. Germline V gene data show CDR1 as SGHTA and CDR2 as FQGNSA. DNA for the CDR3: TGTGCCAGCAGCTTAAGCGGGAATTCCTACAATGAGCAGTTCTTC. It specifies CASSLSGNSYNEQFF.

The genes are TRBV11-2 and TRBJ2-3; 12 positions match TRBD2. Germline-derived CDR1 and CDR2 are SGHAT and FQNNGV. V was clipped by 0 bases and J by 4 bases; unmatched bases: 5. CDR3 length: 17 residues. The CDR3 reads CASSLDRRLAGADTQYF. The CDR3 bases are TGTGCCAGCAGCTTAGATCGTCGACTAGCGGGAGCAGATACGCAGTATTTT.

The chain links TRBV6-1 to TRBJ2-3, with 7 bases identical to TRBD2. The CDR3 length is 16 residues. Trimming at V came to 5 bases and at J to 1 base, leaving 9 bases not matched to a gene. From germline, CDR1 is MNHNS and CDR2 SASEGT. The CDR3 spells CASSRRRLAGTDTQYF. CDR3 nucleotides: TGTGCCAGCAGTAGAAGAAGACTAGCTGGCACAGATACGCAGTATTTT.

The rearrangement joins TRBV20-1 to TRBJ2-2; the D gene is possibly TRBD1 (6 bases). V was clipped by 0 bases and J by 6 bases, with 11 bases between them. Germline lookup yields CDR1 DFQATT and CDR2 SNEGSKA (reference sequence). CDR3 size: 14 residues. The CDR3 nucleotides read TGCAGTGCTAGAGATTCAGGGGTCCCCGGGGAGCTGTTTTTT. Amino acid sequence: CSARDSGVPGELFF.

The chain has TRBV7-9 and TRBJ2-1, with D possibly matching TRBD2 (5 bases). The CDR3 length is 13 residues. V shed 7 bases and J shed 6 bases, with 13 bases lying between them. Germline V gene data show CDR1 as SEHNR and CDR2 as FQNEAQ (reference sequence). The CDR3 region has the DNA TGTGCCAGCATACGGGAAGTGGGCAATGAGCAGTTCTTC. Protein product: CASIREVGNEQFF.

This clonotype was observed a handful of times. The chain joins TRBV29-1 to TRBJ1-2, with a weak D call TRBD1 (5 bases). Trimming pared 5 bases from V and 3 bases from J, leaving 13 bases between. The CDR3 has 13 residues. Looked up from germline, CDR1 is SQVTM and CDR2 is ANQGSEA. CDR3 nucleotides: TGCAGCGTTAATTCGGGACGGCACTATGGCTACACCTTC. Amino acid sequence: CSVNSGRHYGYTF.

This clonotype was found a few times. The chain is built from TRBV10-2 and TRBJ1-1; TRBD1 matches 7 bases. Germline values: CDR1 WSHSY, CDR2 SAAADI. The junction had 5 bases not matched to a gene; V was cut back by 3 bases and J by 1 base. The CDR3 has 15 amino acids. CDR3 region: CASSDFRTGNTEAFF. The CDR3 coding sequence is TGCGCCAGCAGTGACTTTCGGACAGGGAACACTGAAGCTTTCTTT.

The gene calls are TRBV28 and TRBJ2-3; possible D gene TRBD2, 5 bases. V was clipped by 4 bases and J by 2 bases, with 13 bases between them. Germline assignment: CDR1 MDHEN and CDR2 SYDVKM. This CDR3 region has 15 residues. CDR3 protein: CASSSLGDLTDTQYF. Written as DNA, the CDR3 is TGTGCCAGCAGTTCCCTCGGGGATCTCACAGATACGCAGTATTTT.

This chain links TRBV3-1 with TRBJ2-7, with D perhaps given as TRBD1 or TRBD2 (5 bases each). Germline loops: CDR1 LGHDT, CDR2 YNNKEL (reference sequence). V lost 0 bases to trimming and J lost 4 bases, with 10 bases between them. The CDR3 extends over 14 amino acids. The CDR3 nucleotides read TGTGCCAGCAGCCAAGAGGGACGGAATTACGAGCAGTACTTC. The encoded protein is CASSQEGRNYEQYF.

This CDR3 is CASSYSETGDNEQFF. CDR3 coding DNA: TGTGCCAGCAGTTACTCGGAGACAGGGGACAATGAGCAGTTCTTC. The chain joins TRBV6-6 to TRBJ2-1, with TRBD1 identical over 8 bases. The CDR3 is made up of 15 amino acids. V lost 0 bases, J lost 5 bases, and 3 bases stayed unmatched. The germline V gene has CDR1 MNHNY and CDR2 SVGAGI (reference sequence).

In this sample, this clonotype turned up a few times. The rearrangement joins TRBV10-3 to TRBJ1-2, with TRBD1 as a possible D gene (5 bases). CDR1 ENHRY and CDR2 SYGVKD come from the germline V gene. Trimming stripped 4 bases from V and 8 bases from J, with 14 bases between. The CDR3 has 13 residues. This chain's CDR3 is CAISVPQGEGYTF. DNA of the CDR3: TGTGCCATCAGTGTTCCCCAAGGGGAAGGCTACACCTTC.

This clonotype was picked up a small number of times. The chain recombines TRBV24-1 with TRBJ2-7; 9 bases are a match to TRBD2. Germline lookup yields CDR1 KGHDR and CDR2 SFDVKD. CDR3 size: 18 residues. The trim removed 1 base at V and 4 bases at J, leaving 13 bases unmatched. The CDR3 sequence: CATSDFRRNSGSSYEQYF. CDR3 bases: TGTGCCACCAGTGATTTTAGACGGAATAGCGGGAGCTCTTACGAGCAGTACTTC.

The CDR3 sequence is CASSPRPRDTQYF. The CDR3 DNA follows: TGTGCCAGCAGTCCGCGACCTCGAGATACGCAGTATTTT. This sequence joins TRBV12-3 or TRBV12-4 and TRBJ2-3; the D is unclear. Trimming left V 5 bases short and J 5 bases short, with 11 bases between. This CDR3 comprises 13 residues.

This clonotype was seen only a few times. The chain employs TRBV14 and TRBJ2-1; 10 bases are a match to TRBD2. The CDR3 runs 16 residues. CDR1 and CDR2 (germline): SGHDN, FVKESK. The ends lost 2 bases at V and 5 bases at J; junction bases unmatched: 6. The CDR3 DNA is TGTGCCAGCAGCCAACGTGCTAGCGGGAGAGACAATGAGCAGTTCTTC. Protein product: CASSQRASGRDNEQFF.